This entry lists 12 T cell receptor beta chains sequenced from one sample in a study of cytomegalovirus exposure and HLA in healthy donors. The PCR had 60 Vbeta and 13 Jbeta primers. Produced via immunoSEQ multiplex PCR; TCRdb's table is partial and in-frame only. There are around 100,000 clones in the sample; around three quarters occur only once, and 2% to 3% lies in the top ten. Sample: PBMCs. Source of these receptors: a man aged 50 to 60 in good health and CMV-seropositive.

This chain connects TRBV5-6 to TRBJ1-1, with D possibly matching TRBD1 (5 bases). Germline V gene lookup returns CDR1 SGHDT and CDR2 YYEEEE. With 2 bases removed from V and 3 bases from J, the gap between germline ends came to 17 bases. The CDR3 has 16 amino acids. The CDR3 nucleotides read TGTGCCAGCAGCTTTCGGGTACAGGTAGGGGACACTGAAGCTTTCTTT. This translates into CASSFRVQVGDTEAFF.

The chain couples TRBV19 to TRBJ1-2; 9 nucleotides line up with TRBD1. Germline V gives CDR1 LNHDA, CDR2 SQIVND (reference sequence). The CDR3 loop spans 14 amino acids. With V trimmed by 5 bases and J by 2 bases, 3 bases remained unmatched. The CDR3, as DNA: TGTGCCAGTAGTGCAGGGACAGGGAACTATGGCTACACCTTC. Its translation is CASSAGTGNYGYTF.

The CDR3 DNA reads TGTGCCAGCAGTGTAGCGGGAGAGACTTACGAGCAGTACTTC. Its translation is CASSVAGETYEQYF. The rearrangement joins TRBV2 to TRBJ2-7, with 9 bases identical to TRBD2. The germline V gene encodes CDR1 SNHLY and CDR2 FYNNEI. Trimming took 4 bases from V and 4 from J; bases not matched to a gene: 5. This CDR3 has 14 amino acids.

The V and J genes are TRBV7-8 and TRBJ2-7, with 8 positions matching TRBD2. Germline V CDR1 and CDR2: SGHVS, FQNEAQ. J was trimmed by 5 bases and V by 3 bases; bases with no gene match: 6. This CDR3 spans 14 amino acids. This CDR3 reads CASSFGGDLDEQYF. The CDR3 DNA is TGTGCCAGCAGCTTCGGGGGGGATCTCGACGAGCAGTACTTC.

The rearrangement links TRBV7-9 to TRBJ2-2; TRBD2 matches 14 bases. The J segment lost 5 bases and the V segment lost 3 bases, leaving 8 bases of the junction unmatched. In germline, CDR1 is SEHNR, CDR2 FQNEAQ (reference sequence). The CDR3 length is 18 residues. As DNA, the CDR3 is TGTGCCAGCAGCTTGGGACTAGCGGGAGTAGCACGTACCGGGGAGCTGTTTTTT. Its translation is CASSLGLAGVARTGELFF.

The rearrangement links TRBV2 to TRBJ2-3; TRBD2 aligns across 12 bases. This CDR3 contains 15 residues. The ends lost 4 bases at V and 4 bases at J; junction bases unmatched: 3. CDR1 is SNHLY, CDR2 FYNNEI, per germline. As DNA, the CDR3 is TGTGCCAGCAGTGGCCTAGCGGGGGGGGCAGATACGCAGTATTTT. This codes for CASSGLAGGADTQYF.

This clone has only a few counts. In nucleotides, the CDR3 is TGTGCCAGCAGCGTGATACCCACGACGGGAGGTACTGAAGCTTTCTTT. It specifies CASSVIPTTGGTEAFF. The chain carries TRBV9 and TRBJ1-1; no definite D call. CDR1 and CDR2 from the germline V gene are SGDLS and YYNGEE. This CDR3 is built from 16 residues. The V gene lost 2 bases and the J gene lost 5 bases, with 19 bases spanning the gap.

The genes are TRBV7-9 and TRBJ2-7; D possibly corresponds to TRBD1 (6 bases). The germline V and J ends were trimmed by 3 bases and 5 bases, with 14 bases remaining between them. Looked up from germline, CDR1 is SEHNR and CDR2 is FQNEAQ (reference sequence). This CDR3 contains 14 residues. Here the CDR3 DNA reads TGTGCCAGCAGCTTCGGGACAATGGGAAACGAGCAGTACTTC. This codes for CASSFGTMGNEQYF.

Concerning this clone: An end of the junction does not agree with germline; a read error may underlie this. The V and J genes are TRBV27 and TRBJ1-4, with D perhaps matching TRBD1 (6 bases). In germline, CDR1 is MNHEY, CDR2 SMNVEV (reference sequence). This CDR3 is built from 16 residues. The CDR3 DNA sequence: TGTGCCAGCAGTCTATCAGGGGCGATAGGTAATGAAAAACTGTTTTTT. This translates into CASSLSGAIGNEKLFF.

The chain employs TRBV29-1 and TRBJ2-2, with a tentative D call TRBD2 (5 bases). The V and J ends lost 2 bases and 1 base respectively, with 11 bases between them. This CDR3 spans 15 amino acids. Germline V gene sequence: CDR1 SQVTM, CDR2 ANQGSEA. In nucleotides, the CDR3 is TGCAGCGTTGAATTGTGGGAGAGGAACACCGGGGAGCTGTTTTTT. Translated: CSVELWERNTGELFF.

Details on this clone: At one boundary the junction diverges from the germline segment, which might be a read error. This chain joins TRBV7-8 and TRBJ2-1; 7 bases line up with TRBD2. CDR3 length equals 19 residues. Germline V gives CDR1 SGHVS, CDR2 FQNEAQ. The CDR3 sequence is CASSLVGGSPFLSNNEQFF. In nucleotides, the CDR3 is TGTGCCAGCAGCTTAGTGGGCGGGAGTCCTTTCCTCTCCAACAATGAGCAGTTCTTC. Using reference TRBV7-8 and TRBJ2-1 for the parts outside the CDR3, the full variable domain is GAGVSQSPRYKVAKRGQDVALRCDPISGHVSLFWYQQALGQGPEFLTYFQNEAQLDKSGLPSDRFFAERPEGSVSTLKIQRTQQEDSAVYLCASSLVGGSPFLSNNEQFFGPGTRLTVL.

This clone occurred once. The V gene is TRBV11-2, the J gene TRBJ1-5; D not certain. The CDR3 contains 15 residues. Trimming left V 1 base short and J 5 bases short, with 12 bases between. The V gene's germline CDR1 is SGHAT and CDR2 FQNNGV. DNA for the CDR3: TGTGCCAGCAGCTTAGGGTCCCAGGCCTATCAGCCCCAGCATTTT. This sequence encodes CASSLGSQAYQPQHF.